One sample yielded the 26 T cell receptor beta chains listed below, sequenced in a study of blood T cell repertoires in COVID-19. Assay used: immunoSEQ multiplex PCR; TCRdb lists only in-frame clones, some missing. The data hold about 38,000 clones, with about nine tenths observed a single time. Sequenced input: peripheral blood. The receptors shown here come from a human donor in a cohort sampled during active COVID-19.

V usage is TRBV19 and J usage is TRBJ1-2; 11 bases are a match to TRBD1. CDR3 length: 12 residues. CDR1 is LNHDA, CDR2 SQIVND, per germline (reference sequence). Losses at the gene ends were 11 bases for V and 8 bases for J; bases not matched to a gene: 7. CDR3 DNA: TGTGCCTGCGGACAGGGGGCAGTAGGCTACACCTTC. Residues: CACGQGAVGYTF. Combining the CDR3 with reference TRBV19 and TRBJ1-2 gives the whole variable domain DGGITQSPKYLFRKEGQNVTLSCEQNLNHDAMYWYRQDPGQGLRLIYYSQIVNDFQKGDIAEGYSVSREKKESFPLTVTSAQKNPTAFYLCACGQGAVGYTFGSGTRLTVV.

This chain uses TRBV19 with TRBJ2-3; D may be TRBD1 (5 bases). The CDR3 runs to 13 residues. Germline CDR1 LNHDA, CDR2 SQIVND (reference sequence). Between the trimmed V and J ends, which lost 4 bases and 6 bases, there was a span of 11 bases. CDR3 sequence reads: CASSNQGVDTQYF. The CDR3 DNA reads as TGTGCCAGTAGTAACCAGGGTGTCGATACGCAGTATTTT. Full variable domain (rest looked up from reference TRBV19 and TRBJ2-3): DGGITQSPKYLFRKEGQNVTLSCEQNLNHDAMYWYRQDPGQGLRLIYYSQIVNDFQKGDIAEGYSVSREKKESFPLTVTSAQKNPTAFYLCASSNQGVDTQYFGPGTRLTVL.

This rearrangement joins TRBV19 to TRBJ2-1, with 8 bases aligning to TRBD1. Trimming removed 6 bases from V and 4 bases from J; junction bases left unmatched: 11. This CDR3 has 16 amino acids. Germline CDR1 reads LNHDA; CDR2 reads SQIVND (reference sequence). CDR3 nucleotide sequence: TGTGCCAGTAGAACGCAGGGGGCTGGAGGGTACAATGAGCAGTTCTTC. Translating it yields CASRTQGAGGYNEQFF.

The chain couples TRBV28 to TRBJ1-5, with D possibly TRBD1 on 5 matching bases. The V and J ends lost 6 bases and 4 bases respectively, with 10 bases between them. The CDR3 is made up of 13 amino acids. Per the germline V gene, CDR1 is MDHEN and CDR2 is SYDVKM. For the CDR3, the DNA is TGTGCCAGCAGGGAGGGGCGTAATCAGCCCCAGCATTTT. It translates to CASREGRNQPQHF. The variable domain in full, completed from reference TRBV28 and TRBJ1-5, reads DVKVTQSSRYLVKRTGEKVFLECVQDMDHENMFWYRQDPGLGLRLIYFSYDVKMKEKGDIPEGYSVSREKKERFSLILESASTNQTSMYLCASREGRNQPQHFGDGTRLSIL.

The chain combines TRBV7-3 with TRBJ2-5; possible D gene TRBD1, 5 bases. From germline, CDR1 is SGHTA and CDR2 FQGTGA. This CDR3 contains 19 residues. V was clipped by 1 base and J by 3 bases, with 24 bases between them. As DNA, the CDR3 is TGTGCCAGCAGCTTAAAGGCTCCCACCAGGGTTCTCCCGAAAGAGACCCAGTACTTC. Translated, it gives CASSLKAPTRVLPKETQYF.

This clone was seen more than once but under ten times. The rearrangement joins TRBV19 to TRBJ1-4, with TRBD1 as a possible D gene (5 bases). V was trimmed by 4 bases and J by 4 bases, leaving 16 bases between them. Germline assignment: CDR1 LNHDA and CDR2 SQIVND (reference sequence). The CDR3 has 16 amino acids. As DNA, the CDR3 is TGTGCCAGTAGTACCCGTAACCGGGGGTATAATGAAAAACTGTTTTTT. Translating gives CASSTRNRGYNEKLFF.

The chain joins TRBV19 to TRBJ2-7, with D perhaps matching TRBD1 (6 bases). V shed 5 bases and J shed 1 base, with 12 bases lying between them. Germline values: CDR1 LNHDA, CDR2 SQIVND (reference sequence). The CDR3 length is 14 residues. In DNA, the CDR3 is TGTGCCAGTAGTCCCCCGGACAGATCCTACGAGCAGTACTTC. Protein sequence: CASSPPDRSYEQYF.

The chain joins TRBV7-6 to TRBJ2-1; 7 bases are a match to TRBD2. This CDR3 has 18 amino acids. Germline CDR1 reads SGHVS; CDR2 reads FNYEAQ. With 2 bases clipped from V and 9 bases from J, the junction kept 19 bases outside the gene matches. Written as DNA, the CDR3 is TGTGCCAGCAGCTTATTTGGCGGCGGGGGAATTACGAGTAGTGAGCAGTTCTTC. Translation: CASSLFGGGGITSSEQFF.

A few counts support this clone. The V gene is TRBV27, the J gene TRBJ2-2; D possibly corresponds to TRBD1 (6 bases). The germline V gene encodes CDR1 MNHEY and CDR2 SMNVEV (reference sequence). The CDR3 runs 12 residues. The V and J ends lost 9 bases and 5 bases respectively, with 10 bases between them. CDR3 nucleotide sequence: TGTGCCAGTAACCAGGGGACCGGGGAGCTGTTTTTT. Translating gives CASNQGTGELFF.

The chain joins TRBV7-3 to TRBJ2-3; TRBD2 agrees at 8 bases. Germline values: CDR1 SGHTA, CDR2 FQGTGA. The CDR3 length is 15 residues. V lost 4 bases, J lost 2 bases, and 5 bases stayed unmatched. The CDR3: CASSSSGSPTDTQYF. The CDR3 nucleotides read TGTGCCAGCAGCTCGAGCGGGAGTCCCACAGATACGCAGTATTTT.

The CDR3 is CASSLAGEPGNTIYF. The CDR3 region has the DNA TGCGCCAGCAGCTTGGCAGGGGAACCTGGAAACACCATATATTTT. The rearrangement links TRBV5-1 to TRBJ1-3; a weak D match, TRBD1 (6 bases). The CDR3 loop spans 15 amino acids. The germline CDR1 and CDR2 sequences are SGHRS and YFSETQ. V was clipped by 0 bases and J by 2 bases, with 9 bases between them.

This clone has a single count. This chain connects TRBV19 to TRBJ1-5; 7 nucleotides line up with TRBD1. The CDR3 totals 14 residues. V was pared by 3 bases and J by 4 bases, with 3 bases of the junction left unmatched. In germline, CDR1 is LNHDA, CDR2 SQIVND (reference sequence). The CDR3 region has the DNA TGTGCCAGTAGTATGTCAGGGGGTAATCAGCCCCAGCATTTT. Protein: CASSMSGGNQPQHF. Full variable domain (outside the CDR3, taken from reference TRBV19 and TRBJ1-5): DGGITQSPKYLFRKEGQNVTLSCEQNLNHDAMYWYRQDPGQGLRLIYYSQIVNDFQKGDIAEGYSVSREKKESFPLTVTSAQKNPTAFYLCASSMSGGNQPQHFGDGTRLSIL.

The chain links TRBV7-2 to TRBJ1-4; D gene ambiguous. The CDR3 is 13 residues long. The V end was cut by 5 bases, the J end by 3 bases, with 7 bases between. CDR1 and CDR2 from the germline V gene are SGHTA and FQGNSA. CDR3 nucleotides: TGTGCCAGCAGCGAACAATCTAATGAAAAACTGTTTTTT. Translating it yields CASSEQSNEKLFF.

This clone occurred a few times. This chain uses TRBV10-2 with TRBJ2-7; 7 bases line up with TRBD1. The CDR3 sequence is 16 residues long. Trimming at V came to 0 bases and at J to 6 bases, leaving 11 bases not matched to a gene. Per germline, CDR1 WSHSY and CDR2 SAAADI. CDR3 coding DNA: TGCGCCAGCAGTGAGTCCGAATGGGACAGACCCCCCGAGCAGTACTTC. This codes for CASSESEWDRPPEQYF.

CDR3 nucleotides: TGTGCCAGCAGCTTGGGTATGGGGGCGAGTATTGGCTACACCTTC. This translates into CASSLGMGASIGYTF. The chain couples TRBV5-4 to TRBJ1-2; possibly TRBD1 for D (6 bases). The CDR3 covers 15 residues. Trimming took off 0 bases at V and 7 bases at J, with 16 bases between the two ends. Germline V CDR1 and CDR2: SGHNT, YYREEE (reference sequence).

The genes are TRBV3-1 (or the pseudogene TRBV3-2) and TRBJ2-1; possibly TRBD2 for D (7 bases). Per the germline V gene, CDR1 is LGHDT and CDR2 is YNNKEL (reference sequence). The CDR3 extends over 15 amino acids. Trimming took off 3 bases at V and 5 bases at J, with 14 bases between the two ends. DNA of the CDR3: TGTGCCAGCAGCCAGGAGGGGGGGGAAAACAATGAGCAGTTCTTC. Its protein is CASSQEGGENNEQFF.

The rearrangement joins TRBV7-2 to TRBJ2-1; D possibly corresponds to TRBD2 (5 bases). Looked up from germline, CDR1 is SGHTA and CDR2 is FQGNSA. V lost 1 base and J 3 bases, leaving 16 bases between the germline ends. The CDR3 runs 17 residues. CDR3 DNA: TGTGCCAGCAGCTTAGTATTAGCGTATAAGGGCTACAATGAGCAGTTCTTC. It translates to CASSLVLAYKGYNEQFF. Together with reference TRBV7-2 and TRBJ2-1, the CDR3 gives the full variable domain: GAGVSQSPSNKVTEKGKDVELRCDPISGHTALYWYRQSLGQGLEFLIYFQGNSAPDKSGLPSDRFSAERTGGSVSTLTIQRTQQEDSAVYLCASSLVLAYKGYNEQFFGPGTRLTVL.

This clone was observed once. The genes are TRBV19 and TRBJ2-5, with a possible D match to TRBD1 (5 bases). Germline CDR1 is LNHDA and CDR2 is SQIVND (reference sequence). This CDR3 is built from 14 residues. V was trimmed by 7 bases and J by 4 bases, leaving 16 bases between them. The CDR3 sequence: CASTTKGRGETQYF. CDR3 nucleotide sequence: TGTGCCAGTACCACGAAAGGAAGGGGAGAGACCCAGTACTTC.

V is TRBV15 and J is TRBJ2-7, with 10 bases identical to TRBD2. CDR3 length: 16 residues. Germline V CDR1 and CDR2: LNHNV, YYDKDF (reference sequence). After removal of 8 bases from V and 2 bases from J, the junction contained 12 bases not matched to a gene. Here the CDR3 reads CATASGSWFGTYEQYF. The CDR3 DNA reads TGTGCCACCGCTAGCGGGAGTTGGTTTGGGACCTACGAGCAGTACTTC.

J is TRBJ1-4 and V is TRBV2; 10 positions agree with TRBD1. J was trimmed by 7 bases and V by 11 bases; bases with no gene match: 4. CDR1 SNHLY and CDR2 FYNNEI come from the germline V gene. The CDR3 length is 12 residues. This CDR3 reads CAGGQGVEKLFF. The CDR3 DNA reads as TGTGCCGGAGGACAGGGGGTTGAAAAACTGTTTTTT. The whole variable domain, filled in from reference TRBV2 and TRBJ1-4, reads EPEVTQTPSHQVTQMGQEVILRCVPISNHLYFYWYRQILGQKVEFLVSFYNNEISEKSEIFDDQFSVERPDGSNFTLKIRSTKLEDSAMYFCAGGQGVEKLFFGSGTQLSVL.

The J gene is TRBJ1-6, the V gene TRBV6-6; no reliable D call. The CDR3 totals 15 residues. V was shortened by 2 bases and J by 0 bases, with 5 bases between the two germline ends. Germline V gene sequence: CDR1 MNHNY, CDR2 SVGAGI (reference sequence). Here the CDR3 DNA reads TGTGCCAGCAGTTACGCGAGCTCCTATAATTCACCCCTCCACTTT. Its translation: CASSYASSYNSPLHF.

This clone was detected a few times. This sequence joins TRBV29-1 and TRBJ1-1; no definite D call. Trimming took 7 bases from V and 2 from J, leaving 17 bases between them. The germline CDR1 and CDR2 sequences are SQVTM and ANQGSEA. The CDR3 loop spans 14 amino acids. CDR3: CSGYPRGSNTEAFF. As DNA, the CDR3 is TGCAGCGGATACCCGCGCGGTTCCAACACTGAAGCTTTCTTT.

V usage is TRBV9 and J usage is TRBJ2-6; D remains unclear. V was shortened by 4 bases and J by 0 bases, with 14 bases between the two germline ends. The CDR3 spans 17 residues. Germline V gene data show CDR1 as SGDLS and CDR2 as YYNGEE. The CDR3 bases are TGTGCCAGCAGCCTTCTTAGTGGGCTCTCTGGGGCCAACGTCCTGACTTTC. Protein sequence: CASSLLSGLSGANVLTF.

The chain uses TRBV5-6 and TRBJ1-2, with D uncertain. Germline V CDR1 and CDR2: SGHDT, YYEEEE. V lost 5 bases and J 2 bases, leaving 10 bases between the germline ends. The CDR3 covers 13 residues. In nucleotides, the CDR3 is TGTGCCAGCAGTCGCCTCCAGAACTATGGCTACACCTTC. The encoded protein is CASSRLQNYGYTF.

V and J are TRBV30 and TRBJ1-1, with D unclear. Between the trimmed V and J ends, which lost 4 bases and 6 bases, there was a span of 9 bases. CDR1 and CDR2 (germline): GTSNPN, SVGIG (reference sequence). The CDR3 has 11 residues. The CDR3 loop reads CAWTPGAEAFF. In DNA, the CDR3 is TGTGCCTGGACCCCCGGTGCTGAAGCTTTCTTT.

The chain combines TRBV3-1 (or the pseudogene TRBV3-2) with TRBJ1-1; D ambiguous. CDR3 length: 15 residues. V lost 4 bases and J lost 1, with 13 bases in between. Germline assignment: CDR1 LGHDT and CDR2 YNNKEL (reference sequence). CDR3: CASSPADAGNTEAFF. The CDR3 coding sequence is TGTGCCAGCAGCCCCGCGGATGCGGGGAACACTGAAGCTTTCTTT.